This TCR beta chain was found in a study of T-cell memory formation after mild COVID-19. Study results and caveats: Some clones that responded turned up in pre-infection memory, which suggests that cross-reactive memory joined in.

TCRdb reprocessed the 5' RACE reads via MiXCR and lists one record per CDR3 protein. This sample has about 200,000 distinct CDR3 sequences, with over 9% found just once. The CDR3 is 13 amino acids. V was clipped by 1 base and J by 5 bases, with 8 bases between them. Germline V lookup: CDR1 SGHRS, CDR2 YFSETQ. As for this clonotype: Its antigen is as yet unknown.

The specimen sequenced was PBMCs or a T cell subset sorted from them (not recorded which). This sequence was found in a man between 18 and 35 years old who had mild COVID-19 (a few samples of this study predate the infection). Cell type and time point are not known. The chain joins TRBV5-1 to TRBJ2-3; the D is unclear. The CDR3 DNA sequence: TGCGCCAGCAGCTTGAGCAAGAGAGATACGCAGTATTTT. It translates to CASSLSKRDTQYF. Using reference TRBV5-1 and TRBJ2-3 for the parts outside the CDR3, the full variable domain is KAGVTQTPRYLIKTRGQQVTLSCSPISGHRSVSWYQQTPGQGLQFLFEYFSETQRNKGNFPGRFSGRQFSNSRSEMNVSTLELGDSALYLCASSLSKRDTQYFGPGTRLTVL.